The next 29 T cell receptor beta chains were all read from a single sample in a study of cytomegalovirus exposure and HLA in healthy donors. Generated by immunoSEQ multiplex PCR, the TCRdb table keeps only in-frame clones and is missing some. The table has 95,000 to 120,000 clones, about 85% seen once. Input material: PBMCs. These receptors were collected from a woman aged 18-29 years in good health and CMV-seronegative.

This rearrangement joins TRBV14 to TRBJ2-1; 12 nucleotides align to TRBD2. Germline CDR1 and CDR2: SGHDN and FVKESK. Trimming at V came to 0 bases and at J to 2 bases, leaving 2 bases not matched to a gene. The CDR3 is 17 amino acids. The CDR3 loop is CASSQDPSGGAYNEQFF. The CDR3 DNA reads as TGTGCCAGCAGCCAAGACCCTAGCGGGGGGGCCTACAATGAGCAGTTCTTC.

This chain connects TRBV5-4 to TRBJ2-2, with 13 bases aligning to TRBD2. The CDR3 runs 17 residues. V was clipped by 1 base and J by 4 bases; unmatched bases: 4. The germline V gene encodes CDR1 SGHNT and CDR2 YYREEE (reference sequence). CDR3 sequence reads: CASSLTSGGARTGELFF. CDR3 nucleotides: TGTGCCAGCAGCTTGACTAGCGGGGGGGCTCGCACCGGGGAGCTGTTTTTT.

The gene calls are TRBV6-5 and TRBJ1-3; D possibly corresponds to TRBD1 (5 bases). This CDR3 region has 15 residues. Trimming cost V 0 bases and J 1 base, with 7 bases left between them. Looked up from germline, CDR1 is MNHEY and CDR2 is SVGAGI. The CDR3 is CASSYSSGSGNTIYF. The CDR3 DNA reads TGTGCCAGCAGTTACTCTTCAGGGTCTGGAAACACCATATATTTT.

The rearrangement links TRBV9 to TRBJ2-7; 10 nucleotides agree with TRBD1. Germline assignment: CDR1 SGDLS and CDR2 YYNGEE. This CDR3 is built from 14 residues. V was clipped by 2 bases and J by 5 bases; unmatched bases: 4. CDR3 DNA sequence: TGTGCCAGCAGCGTGGGACAGGGGTGGAACGAGCAGTACTTC. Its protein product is CASSVGQGWNEQYF.

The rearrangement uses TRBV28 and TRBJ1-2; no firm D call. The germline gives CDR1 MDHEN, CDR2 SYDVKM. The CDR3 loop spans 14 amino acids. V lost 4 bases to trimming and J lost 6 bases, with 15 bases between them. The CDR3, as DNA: TGTGCCAGCAGTTCCCCCCCATACTCTCATGGCTACACCTTC. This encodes CASSSPPYSHGYTF.

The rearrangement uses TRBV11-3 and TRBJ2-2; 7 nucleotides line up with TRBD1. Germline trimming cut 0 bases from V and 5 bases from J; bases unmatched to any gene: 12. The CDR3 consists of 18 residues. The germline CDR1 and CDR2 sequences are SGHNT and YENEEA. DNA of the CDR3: TGTGCCAGCAGCTTAGAGGGATTGATGGCAGGGGGAACCGGGGAGCTGTTTTTT. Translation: CASSLEGLMAGGTGELFF.

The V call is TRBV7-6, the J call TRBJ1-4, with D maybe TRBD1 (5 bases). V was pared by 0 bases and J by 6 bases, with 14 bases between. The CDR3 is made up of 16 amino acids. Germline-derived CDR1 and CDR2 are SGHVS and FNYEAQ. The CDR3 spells CASSLAGRMGDEKLFF. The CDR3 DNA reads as TGTGCCAGCAGCTTAGCGGGGAGGATGGGGGATGAAAAACTGTTTTTT.

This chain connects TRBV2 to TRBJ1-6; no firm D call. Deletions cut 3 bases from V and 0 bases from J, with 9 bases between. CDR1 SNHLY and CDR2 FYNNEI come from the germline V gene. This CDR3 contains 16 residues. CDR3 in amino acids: CASSEPESSYNSPLHF. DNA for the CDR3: TGTGCCAGCAGTGAGCCCGAGAGCTCCTATAATTCACCCCTCCACTTT.

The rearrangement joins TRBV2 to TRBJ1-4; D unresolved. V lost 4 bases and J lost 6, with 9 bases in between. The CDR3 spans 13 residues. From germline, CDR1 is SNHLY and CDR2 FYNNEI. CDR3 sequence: CASSVEIDEKLFF. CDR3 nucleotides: TGTGCCAGCAGTGTGGAGATTGATGAAAAACTGTTTTTT.

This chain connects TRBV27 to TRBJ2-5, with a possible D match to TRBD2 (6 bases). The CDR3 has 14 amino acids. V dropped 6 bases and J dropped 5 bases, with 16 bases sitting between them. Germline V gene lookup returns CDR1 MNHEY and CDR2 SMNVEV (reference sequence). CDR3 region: CASRLALRGETQYF. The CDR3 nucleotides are TGTGCCAGCAGGCTAGCGCTCCGCGGGGAGACCCAGTACTTC.

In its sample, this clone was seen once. CDR3: CASSAQTGGRTGELFF. The CDR3 DNA sequence: TGTGCCAGCAGCGCGCAAACAGGGGGGCGGACCGGGGAGCTGTTTTTT. The chain is built from TRBV7-3 and TRBJ2-2, with 8 bases lining up with TRBD1. The CDR3 length is 16 residues. V was pared by 5 bases and J by 5 bases, with 10 bases of the junction left unmatched. Germline V lookup: CDR1 SGHTA, CDR2 FQGTGA.

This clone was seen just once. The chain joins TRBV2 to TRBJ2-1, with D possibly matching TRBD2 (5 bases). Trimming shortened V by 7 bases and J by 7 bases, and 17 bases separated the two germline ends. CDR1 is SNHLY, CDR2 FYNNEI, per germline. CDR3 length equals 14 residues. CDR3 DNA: TGTGCCAGCATGGAGCACCGGACGGGGAATGAGCAGTTCTTC. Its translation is CASMEHRTGNEQFF.

The CDR3 nucleotides are TGTGCCAGCAGCTGGACTAGCTTCGTGGATACGCAGTATTTT. Translated, it gives CASSWTSFVDTQYF. The chain links TRBV5-6 to TRBJ2-3; TRBD2 aligns across 8 bases. The CDR3 has 14 amino acids. From germline, CDR1 is SGHDT and CDR2 YYEEEE. V was clipped by 3 bases and J by 6 bases; unmatched bases: 6.

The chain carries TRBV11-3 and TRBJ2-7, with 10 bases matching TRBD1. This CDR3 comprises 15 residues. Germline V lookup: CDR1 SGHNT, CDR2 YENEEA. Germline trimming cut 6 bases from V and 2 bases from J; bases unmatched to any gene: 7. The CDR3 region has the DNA TGTGCCAGCAGTGCGACCGGGACAGGGGCCTACGAGCAGTACTTC. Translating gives CASSATGTGAYEQYF. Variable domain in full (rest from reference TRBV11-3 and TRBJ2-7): EAGVVQSPRYKIIEKKQPVAFWCNPISGHNTLYWYLQNLGQGPELLIRYENEEAVDDSQLPKDRFSAERLKGVDSTLKIQPAELGDSAVYLCASSATGTGAYEQYFGPGTRLTVT.

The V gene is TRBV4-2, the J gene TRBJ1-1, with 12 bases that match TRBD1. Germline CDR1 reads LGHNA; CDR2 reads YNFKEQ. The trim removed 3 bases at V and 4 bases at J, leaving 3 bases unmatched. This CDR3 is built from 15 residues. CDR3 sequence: CASSHPGQGATEAFF. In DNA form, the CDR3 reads TGTGCCAGCAGCCACCCGGGACAGGGGGCCACTGAAGCTTTCTTT.

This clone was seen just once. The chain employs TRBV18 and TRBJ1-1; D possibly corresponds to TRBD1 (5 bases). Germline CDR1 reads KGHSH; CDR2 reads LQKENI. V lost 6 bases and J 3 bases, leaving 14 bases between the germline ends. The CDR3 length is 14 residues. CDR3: CASSRQPKDTEAFF. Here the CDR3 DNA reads TGTGCCAGCTCGCGACAGCCAAAGGACACTGAAGCTTTCTTT.

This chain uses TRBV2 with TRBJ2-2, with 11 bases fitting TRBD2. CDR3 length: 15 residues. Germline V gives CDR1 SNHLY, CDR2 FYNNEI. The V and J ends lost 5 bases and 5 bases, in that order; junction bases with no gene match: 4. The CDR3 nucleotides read TGTGCCAGCAGTCTTAGCGGGGGGGGTACCGGGGAGCTGTTTTTT. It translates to CASSLSGGGTGELFF. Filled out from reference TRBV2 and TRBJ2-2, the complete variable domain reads EPEVTQTPSHQVTQMGQEVILRCVPISNHLYFYWYRQILGQKVEFLVSFYNNEISEKSEIFDDQFSVERPDGSNFTLKIRSTKLEDSAMYFCASSLSGGGTGELFFGEGSRLTVL.

The CDR3 DNA reads TGCGCCAGCATCCGAAATAACAGGGGCCACACTGAAGCTTTCTTT. Translated, it gives CASIRNNRGHTEAFF. The rearrangement joins TRBV4-1 to TRBJ1-1; 7 bases are a match to TRBD1. J lost 3 bases, V lost 7 bases, and 11 bases had no gene match. The CDR3 length is 15 residues. Germline V gene lookup returns CDR1 MGHRA and CDR2 YSYEKL.

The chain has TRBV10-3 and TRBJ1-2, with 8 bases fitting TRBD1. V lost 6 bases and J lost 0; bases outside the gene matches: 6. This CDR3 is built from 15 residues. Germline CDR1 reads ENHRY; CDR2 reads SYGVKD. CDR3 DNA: TGTGCCATCAGGAAGGACAGGGAAACTAACTATGGCTACACCTTC. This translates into CAIRKDRETNYGYTF.

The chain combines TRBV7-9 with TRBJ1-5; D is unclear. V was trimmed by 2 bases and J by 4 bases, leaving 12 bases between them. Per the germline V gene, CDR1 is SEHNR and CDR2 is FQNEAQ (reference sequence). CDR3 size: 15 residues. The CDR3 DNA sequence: TGTGCCAGCAGCTTATCCGGGTCGAAGAATCAGCCCCAGCATTTT. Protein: CASSLSGSKNQPQHF.

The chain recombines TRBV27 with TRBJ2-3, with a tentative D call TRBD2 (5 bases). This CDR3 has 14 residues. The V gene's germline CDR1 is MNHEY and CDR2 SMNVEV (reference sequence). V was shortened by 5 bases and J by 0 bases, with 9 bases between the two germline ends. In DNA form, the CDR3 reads TGTGCCAGCAGTACTCGACTAAGCACAGATACGCAGTATTTT. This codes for CASSTRLSTDTQYF.

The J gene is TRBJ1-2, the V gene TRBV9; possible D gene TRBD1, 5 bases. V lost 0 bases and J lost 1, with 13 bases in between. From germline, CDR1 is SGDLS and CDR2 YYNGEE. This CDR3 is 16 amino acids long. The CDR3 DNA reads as TGTGCCAGCAGCGTAGAGGGCGGGGCCCTTAACTATGGCTACACCTTC. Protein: CASSVEGGALNYGYTF.

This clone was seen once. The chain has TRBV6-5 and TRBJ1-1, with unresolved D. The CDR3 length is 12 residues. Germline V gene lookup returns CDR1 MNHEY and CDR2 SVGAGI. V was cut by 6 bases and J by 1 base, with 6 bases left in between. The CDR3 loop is CASRAGNTEAFF. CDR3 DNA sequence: TGTGCCAGCAGAGCCGGGAACACTGAAGCTTTCTTT.

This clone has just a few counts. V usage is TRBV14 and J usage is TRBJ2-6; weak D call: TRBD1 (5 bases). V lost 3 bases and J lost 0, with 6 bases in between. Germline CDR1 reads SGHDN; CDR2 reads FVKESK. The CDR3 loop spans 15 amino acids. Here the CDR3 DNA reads TGTGCCAGCAGCCATGACAGCTCTGGGGCCAACGTCCTGACTTTC. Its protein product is CASSHDSSGANVLTF.

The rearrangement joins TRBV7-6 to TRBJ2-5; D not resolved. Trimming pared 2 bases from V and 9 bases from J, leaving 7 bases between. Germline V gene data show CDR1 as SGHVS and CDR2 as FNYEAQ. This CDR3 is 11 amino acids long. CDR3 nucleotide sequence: TGTGCCAGCAGCTTAAACTACCCCCAGTACTTC. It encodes CASSLNYPQYF. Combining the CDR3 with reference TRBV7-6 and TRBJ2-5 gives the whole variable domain GAGVSQSPRYKVTKRGQDVALRCDPISGHVSLYWYRQALGQGPEFLTYFNYEAQQDKSGLPNDRFSAERPEGSISTLTIQRTEQRDSAMYRCASSLNYPQYFGPGTRLLVL.

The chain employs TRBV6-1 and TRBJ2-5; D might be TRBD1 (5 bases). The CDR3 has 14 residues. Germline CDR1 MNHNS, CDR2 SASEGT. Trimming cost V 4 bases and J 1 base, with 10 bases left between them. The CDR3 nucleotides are TGTGCCAGCAGTGTACAGGTCATCCAAGAGACCCAGTACTTC. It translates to CASSVQVIQETQYF.

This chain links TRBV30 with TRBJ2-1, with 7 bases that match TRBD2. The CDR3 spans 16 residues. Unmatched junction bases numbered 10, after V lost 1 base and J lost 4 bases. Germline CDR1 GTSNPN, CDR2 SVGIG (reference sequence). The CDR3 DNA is TGTGCCTGGAGTGGCCTAGGGGAGGGGAGTTACAATGAGCAGTTCTTC. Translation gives CAWSGLGEGSYNEQFF.

The CDR3 nucleotides are TGTGCCAGCAGCTTGAGACTAGCGCCCTACGAGCAGTACTTC. This encodes CASSLRLAPYEQYF. The rearrangement uses TRBV5-4 and TRBJ2-7; TRBD2 matches 8 bases. The junction had 2 bases not matched to a gene; V was cut back by 1 base and J by 2 bases. CDR3 length: 14 amino acids. Germline CDR1 is SGHNT and CDR2 is YYREEE (reference sequence).

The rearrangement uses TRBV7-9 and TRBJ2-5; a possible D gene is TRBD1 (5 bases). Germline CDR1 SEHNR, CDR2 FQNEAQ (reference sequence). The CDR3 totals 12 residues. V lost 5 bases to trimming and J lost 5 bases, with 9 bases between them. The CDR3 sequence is CASSAPGETQYF. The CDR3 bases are TGTGCCAGCAGCGCACCAGGGGAGACCCAGTACTTC.